The T cell receptor beta chain under discussion was sequenced for a study of cytomegalovirus exposure and HLA in healthy donors. Regarding the study as a whole: There were some V segments, including TRBV6-2 and TRBV6-3, excluded as indistinguishable. In a later analysis, HLA-associated beta chains showed higher expansion and lower generation probabilities than comparable chains. Roughly uniform sequencing depth across donors was assumed, possibly incorrectly.

A note on this clone: Its antigen is as yet unknown.

The CDR3 is 15 amino acids. The V gene lost 2 bases and the J gene lost 6 bases, with 14 bases spanning the gap. Germline assignment: CDR1 LNHDA and CDR2 SQIVND (reference sequence). The PCR contained 60 Vbeta and 13 Jbeta primers. This table comes from immunoSEQ multiplex PCR, and its TCRdb copy is limited to in-frame clones, with some not included. The sample includes 100,000 or so clones, approximately 69% of them seen just once. The chain carries TRBV19 and TRBJ1-5; tentatively, D is TRBD1 (6 bases). The receptor comes from a man between 25 and 39 years old in good health and CMV-seronegative. The sequencing input was PBMCs. CDR3 DNA sequence: TGTGCCAGTAGTATATTTCCGACAGGTGGTCAGCCCCAGCATTTT. Protein product: CASSIFPTGGQPQHF.